These T cell receptor beta chains were read from a single sample in a study of blood T cell repertoires in COVID-19. Sequencing used immunoSEQ multiplex PCR; TCRdb keeps in-frame clones, though not all of them. In the table there are fewer than 65,000 clones, approximately 85% of which are singletons. The sequencing input was peripheral blood. These receptor sequences come from a man aged 55-75 years with acute or convalescent COVID-19. The CDR3 runs from the conserved cysteine through the conserved F or W. D genes are given only for firm matches. Size values are once, few and many counts, or a class for expanded clones, and some rows have none.

.	.	TRBV28	TRBJ2-1	TGTGCCAGCAGCTCCCGGCGGGCGGTCTCCTACAATGAGCAGTTCTTC	CASSSRRAVSYNEQFF
.	TRBD1	TRBV5-5	TRBJ2-5	TGTGCCAGCAGTTTCGACGACAGGGGGAGGGAGACCCAGTACTTC	CASSFDDRGRETQYF
.	.	TRBV30	TRBJ1-6	TGTGCCTGGGGGGGGAGTAATTCACCCCTCCACTTT	CAWGGSNSPLHF
few	TRBD1	TRBV27	TRBJ1-5	TGTGCCAGCAGTCTATTAGGGTTTGGACAGGGTAGCAATCAGCCCCAGCATTTT	CASSLLGFGQGSNQPQHF
.	.	TRBV5-1	TRBJ2-1	TGCGCCAGCAGCTTAGACAGCTACAATGAGCAGTTCTTC	CASSLDSYNEQFF
.	TRBD1	TRBV6-5	TRBJ2-1	TGTGCCAGCAGGATCAGGGACAGCTCCTACAATGAGCAGTTCTTC	CASRIRDSSYNEQFF
.	.	TRBV5-1	TRBJ1-4	TGCGCCAGCTCCCTCACCCAGGGTTTTAATGAAAAACTGTTTTTT	CASSLTQGFNEKLFF
once	.	TRBV11-2	TRBJ2-1	TGTGCCAGCAGCAGTCCAAGAAATCGGGTCTATGAGCAGTTCTTC	CASSSPRNRVYEQFF
.	.	TRBV28	TRBJ2-3	TGTGCCAGCAGTTACCCCCCGTTTGGACAAAACCACACAGATACGCAGTATTTT	CASSYPPFGQNHTDTQYF
once	.	TRBV5-6	TRBJ1-2	TGTGCCAGCAGCACGGGTCGATTTTATGGCTACACCTTC	CASSTGRFYGYTF
.	TRBD1	TRBV5-1	TRBJ2-1	TGCGCCAGCAGCTTGGGGACAGGGGGCTACAATGAGCAGTTCTTC	CASSLGTGGYNEQFF
.	.	TRBV4-1	TRBJ1-2	TGCGCCAGCAGCCAAGAGATCCGGTACGACTATGGCTACACCTTC	CASSQEIRYDYGYTF
once	.	TRBV7-2	TRBJ2-1	TGTGCCAGCAGCTTAGGGGGCTCTAGAATGGGGCAGTTCTTC	CASSLGGSRMGQFF
.	TRBD1	TRBV5-1	TRBJ2-1	TGCGCCAGCAGCCTCCAACAGGGGGGCACACACAATGAGCAGTTCTTC	CASSLQQGGTHNEQFF
.	TRBD1	TRBV13	TRBJ1-5	TGTGCCAGCAGCCTGGGGACAGGGAGTTTCAATCAGCCCCAGCATTTT	CASSLGTGSFNQPQHF
few	TRBD2	TRBV5-4	TRBJ2-3	TGTGCCAGCAGCTTGGAACTAGCGAGCACAGATACGCAGTATTTT	CASSLELASTDTQYF
.	.	TRBV29-1	TRBJ1-5	TGCAGCGCCATGGGGCTGGGAGGAACGCCCCAGCATTTT	CSAMGLGGTPQHF
.	.	TRBV5-1	TRBJ2-7	TGCGCCAGCAGCTTGGTTGTGGGCACAGGCGAGCAGTACTTC	CASSLVVGTGEQYF
.	.	TRBV2	TRBJ1-1	TGTGCCAGCAGGGGGCCGCGGACTGAAGCTTTCTTT	CASRGPRTEAFF
.	TRBD2	TRBV14	TRBJ2-7	TGTGCCAGCCTAGGTGGGGGGGGTAGAAGCTACGAGCAGTACTTC	CASLGGGGRSYEQYF
.	TRBD1	TRBV4-1	TRBJ2-1	TGCGCCAGCAGTTACTACAGGGGGCGTAAGAATGAGCAGTTCTTC	CASSYYRGRKNEQFF